These T cell receptor beta chains were read from a single sample in a study of blood T cell repertoires in COVID-19. Repertoires were generated with immunoSEQ multiplex PCR, while TCRdb's copy carries only in-frame clones and drops some. The sample has 42,000 or so clones, 75% to 85% seen once. The sequencing input was peripheral blood. The source is a man of 80 years or more with acute or convalescent COVID-19. The CDR3 runs from the conserved cysteine through the conserved F or W. A D gene is named only where the DNA matches it firmly. Rows give clone size only sometimes, using once, few, many, or a class for an expanded clone.

J gene: TRBJ2-2; V gene: TRBV6-5; D gene: -; clone size: -; CDR3 DNA: TGTGCCAGCAAGACGTCCAGGGGAGACACCGGGGAGCTGTTTTTT; CDR3 protein: CASKTSRGDTGELFF
J gene: TRBJ2-1; V gene: TRBV4-1; D gene: -; clone size: -; CDR3 DNA: TGCGCCAGCAGCCAGGGGGACTCCAACTACAATGAGCAGTTCTTC; CDR3 protein: CASSQGDSNYNEQFF
J gene: TRBJ2-7; V gene: TRBV29-1; D gene: -; clone size: -; CDR3 DNA: TGCAGCGTTGAATCGGACAGAGGCTACGAGCAGTACTTC; CDR3 protein: CSVESDRGYEQYF
J gene: TRBJ1-2; V gene: TRBV7-8; D gene: -; clone size: -; CDR3 DNA: TGTGCCAGCAGCATCGGTCCCTTGCGGGGCTACACCTTC; CDR3 protein: CASSIGPLRGYTF
J gene: TRBJ1-1; V gene: TRBV11-2; D gene: -; clone size: -; CDR3 DNA: TGTGCCAGCAGCTTACTCGCGGGCACCAACACTGAAGCTTTCTTT; CDR3 protein: CASSLLAGTNTEAFF
J gene: TRBJ2-5; V gene: TRBV5-1; D gene: -; clone size: -; CDR3 DNA: TGCGCCAGCAGCCCGGCACAGGGATCGGAGACCCAGTACTTC; CDR3 protein: CASSPAQGSETQYF
J gene: TRBJ1-5; V gene: TRBV5-5; D gene: -; clone size: few; CDR3 DNA: TGTGCCAGCAGCTTGGTGGCAGGGGTTGACCTCAGCCCCCAGCATTTT; CDR3 protein: CASSLVAGVDLSPQHF
J gene: TRBJ1-2; V gene: TRBV5-4; D gene: TRBD1; clone size: -; CDR3 DNA: TGTGCCAGCACCCAGCGGCCGGGACAGGGGGCGCTAAATGGCTACACCTTC; CDR3 protein: CASTQRPGQGALNGYTF
J gene: TRBJ2-1; V gene: TRBV9; D gene: TRBD1; clone size: -; CDR3 DNA: TGTGCCAGCAGCGTCCCGGGACAGGATAACAATGAGCAGTTCTTC; CDR3 protein: CASSVPGQDNNEQFF
J gene: TRBJ2-1; V gene: TRBV5-1; D gene: TRBD2; clone size: -; CDR3 DNA: TGCGCCAGCAGCTTGCCTAGCGGGACTAGAAATGAGCAGTTCTTC; CDR3 protein: CASSLPSGTRNEQFF
J gene: TRBJ1-1; V gene: TRBV27; D gene: -; clone size: -; CDR3 DNA: TGTGCCAGCAGTTACACAGGGTACACTGAAGCTTTCTTT; CDR3 protein: CASSYTGYTEAFF
J gene: TRBJ2-1; V gene: TRBV5-1; D gene: TRBD2; clone size: -; CDR3 DNA: TGCGCCAGCAGCTTGGATCCGACTAGCGGGAGTAATGAGCAGTTCTTC; CDR3 protein: CASSLDPTSGSNEQFF
J gene: TRBJ2-2; V gene: TRBV11-2; D gene: -; clone size: few; CDR3 DNA: TGTGCCAGCAGCCCCCGATCGGTGAACACCGGGGAGCTGTTTTTT; CDR3 protein: CASSPRSVNTGELFF
J gene: TRBJ1-1; V gene: TRBV4-1; D gene: -; clone size: few; CDR3 DNA: TGCGCCAGCAGCCACCCCAGGGAAGGGGGCACTGAAGCTTTCTTT; CDR3 protein: CASSHPREGGTEAFF
J gene: TRBJ2-1; V gene: TRBV7-3; D gene: TRBD2; clone size: -; CDR3 DNA: TGTGCCAGCAGCTTAATAGGAGGGACTAGCGGGGGGAATGAGCAGTTCTTC; CDR3 protein: CASSLIGGTSGGNEQFF
J gene: TRBJ1-4; V gene: TRBV7-9; D gene: -; clone size: few; CDR3 DNA: TGTGCCAGCAGCTTACAGAATGAAAAACTGTTTTTT; CDR3 protein: CASSLQNEKLFF
J gene: TRBJ2-3; V gene: TRBV5-1; D gene: TRBD2; clone size: -; CDR3 DNA: TGCGCCAGCAGCTTGGCCGCTAGCGGGGGGGCCCTCACAGATACGCAGTATTTT; CDR3 protein: CASSLAASGGALTDTQYF
J gene: TRBJ1-2; V gene: TRBV7-8; D gene: -; clone size: -; CDR3 DNA: TGTGCCAGCAGCTTCAGGGACTCGCTCTTATATGGCTACACCTTC; CDR3 protein: CASSFRDSLLYGYTF
J gene: TRBJ2-1; V gene: TRBV7-8; D gene: TRBD2; clone size: -; CDR3 DNA: TGTGCCAGCAGCTTAGCGGGAGGGCCGACGGGTGAGCAGTTCTTC; CDR3 protein: CASSLAGGPTGEQFF
J gene: TRBJ2-3; V gene: TRBV9; D gene: TRBD2; clone size: few; CDR3 DNA: TGTGCCAGCAGCGCCCTAGCGGATTACACAGATACGCAGTATTTT; CDR3 protein: CASSALADYTDTQYF
J gene: TRBJ1-5; V gene: TRBV10-3; D gene: -; clone size: -; CDR3 DNA: TGTGCCATCAGTGAGTCTGGCAGGGGTAGCCAGCCCCAGCATTTT; CDR3 protein: CAISESGRGSQPQHF
J gene: TRBJ1-1; V gene: TRBV5-1; D gene: -; clone size: -; CDR3 DNA: TGCGCCAGCAGTGGAGCGATGAACACTGAAGCTTTCTTT; CDR3 protein: CASSGAMNTEAFF
J gene: TRBJ2-3; V gene: TRBV7-6; D gene: TRBD2; clone size: -; CDR3 DNA: TGTGCCAGCAGCTTAGCCACACCCGGACTAGCGGGGGGGCGTACGCAGTATTTT; CDR3 protein: CASSLATPGLAGGRTQYF
J gene: TRBJ1-2; V gene: TRBV6-5; D gene: -; clone size: few; CDR3 DNA: TGTGCCAGCAGTCCGGGAGTAGCCGCCTATGGCTACACCTTC; CDR3 protein: CASSPGVAAYGYTF
J gene: TRBJ2-2; V gene: TRBV12-3/TRBV12-4; D gene: -; clone size: -; CDR3 DNA: TGTGCCAGCAGTCGGGAGGGGGAGCTGTTTTTT; CDR3 protein: CASSREGELFF
J gene: TRBJ2-5; V gene: TRBV6-5; D gene: TRBD1; clone size: -; CDR3 DNA: TGTGCCAGCAGTCGGGACAGACAAGAGACCCAGTACTTC; CDR3 protein: CASSRDRQETQYF
J gene: TRBJ1-3; V gene: TRBV7-9; D gene: -; clone size: -; CDR3 DNA: TGTGCCAGCTTTGCTTTATTGGGAGCAATCTCTGGAAACACCATATATTTT; CDR3 protein: CASFALLGAISGNTIYF
J gene: TRBJ2-5; V gene: TRBV27; D gene: -; clone size: -; CDR3 DNA: TGTGCCAGCAGTTTCGCCGGAGAGACCCAGTACTTC; CDR3 protein: CASSFAGETQYF
J gene: TRBJ2-6; V gene: TRBV3-1/TRBV3-2; D gene: TRBD1; clone size: -; CDR3 DNA: TGTGCCAGCAGTTACGGGACAGGGGTCTCTGGGGCCAACGTCCTGACTTTC; CDR3 protein: CASSYGTGVSGANVLTF
J gene: TRBJ2-2; V gene: TRBV7-9; D gene: -; clone size: -; CDR3 DNA: TGTGCCAGCAGCCTGGAAGGGGCGACCGGGGAGCTGTTTTTT; CDR3 protein: CASSLEGATGELFF
J gene: TRBJ2-1; V gene: TRBV7-2; D gene: TRBD2; clone size: -; CDR3 DNA: TGTGCCAGCAGCTTCTCTAGCGGCAATGAGCAGTTCTTC; CDR3 protein: CASSFSSGNEQFF
J gene: TRBJ2-1; V gene: TRBV18; D gene: TRBD1; clone size: -; CDR3 DNA: TGTGCCAGCTCACCACGTCAGGGGGCAGATGGTGAGCAGTTCTTC; CDR3 protein: CASSPRQGADGEQFF
J gene: TRBJ1-6; V gene: TRBV5-1; D gene: TRBD1; clone size: few; CDR3 DNA: TGCGCCAGCAATCCGGGACAGGGGCCTAATTCACCCCTCCACTTT; CDR3 protein: CASNPGQGPNSPLHF
J gene: TRBJ1-2; V gene: TRBV5-5; D gene: -; clone size: once; CDR3 DNA: TGTGCCAGCAGCTTGGATTCTGTCAGGTACGACTATGGCTACACCTTC; CDR3 protein: CASSLDSVRYDYGYTF
J gene: TRBJ1-1; V gene: TRBV7-2; D gene: -; clone size: -; CDR3 DNA: TGTGCCAGCAGCCTCACAGTCACTGAAGCTTTCTTT; CDR3 protein: CASSLTVTEAFF
J gene: TRBJ1-1; V gene: TRBV5-6; D gene: -; clone size: -; CDR3 DNA: TGTGCCAGCAGCTTGTTTAATCTACGGCAGGGGCACACTGAAGCTTTCTTT; CDR3 protein: CASSLFNLRQGHTEAFF
J gene: TRBJ2-5; V gene: TRBV5-1; D gene: TRBD1; clone size: once; CDR3 DNA: TGCGCCAGCAGCTTAGGACAGGGGGGGCAACAAGAGACCCAGTACTTC; CDR3 protein: CASSLGQGGQQETQYF
J gene: TRBJ1-1; V gene: TRBV11-2; D gene: -; clone size: -; CDR3 DNA: TGTGCCAGCAGCTCCTTGGCGGGAACGAACACTGAAGCTTTCTTT; CDR3 protein: CASSSLAGTNTEAFF
J gene: TRBJ1-5; V gene: TRBV6-5; D gene: TRBD1; clone size: once; CDR3 DNA: TGTGCCAGCAGCTGGGGACAGGGGCGCCAGCCCCAGCATTTT; CDR3 protein: CASSWGQGRQPQHF
J gene: TRBJ2-7; V gene: TRBV14; D gene: TRBD1; clone size: -; CDR3 DNA: TGTGCCAGCAGCCAACCGGGACAGGGGTTTAGCGAGCAGTACTTC; CDR3 protein: CASSQPGQGFSEQYF